A single sample gave rise to the 17 T cell receptor beta chains below, sequenced in a study of cytotoxic CD8 clonotypes in ibrutinib-treated CLL (dated by TCRdb to about 2021). Libraries were constructed by the immunoSEQ multiplex PCR assay. Held by TCRdb, this immuneACCESS table contains in-frame sequences only and omits some clones. Under half of the omission traces to an unresolved V gene where checked; the cause of the rest is unknown. This sample is represented by over 120,000 clones; around 82% of them were singletons. Of the sample, 7.5% to 9% falls within the top ten clones. The material sequenced was PBMCs, taken after 36 months of ibrutinib treatment. Receptors originate from a human donor with chronic lymphocytic leukemia.

This clone was seen only a few times. The V and J genes are TRBV6-6 and TRBJ2-5, with D unclear. V lost 7 bases and J 5 bases, leaving 20 bases between the germline ends. The CDR3 spans 15 residues. CDR1 and CDR2 (germline): MNHNY, SVGAGI (reference sequence). CDR3 amino acids: CASTQRSSHTETQYF. Written as DNA, the CDR3 is TGTGCCAGCACCCAGAGGTCTTCTCATACGGAGACCCAGTACTTC.

This sequence joins TRBV5-4 and TRBJ1-1; the match to TRBD1 covers 7 bases. Germline trimming cut 1 base from V and 2 bases from J; bases unmatched to any gene: 5. The CDR3 is 15 residues long. Germline lookup yields CDR1 SGHNT and CDR2 YYREEE (reference sequence). The CDR3 loop is CASSLWTGGNTEAFF. The CDR3 DNA sequence: TGTGCCAGCAGCTTGTGGACAGGAGGAAACACTGAAGCTTTCTTT.

The chain joins TRBV19 to TRBJ1-5; 11 nucleotides align to TRBD1. The CDR3 sequence is 13 residues long. From germline, CDR1 is LNHDA and CDR2 SQIVND (reference sequence). J lost 9 bases, V lost 8 bases, and 6 bases had no gene match. As DNA, the CDR3 is TGTGCCAGTGGACAGGGGGCCCTGGGGCCCCAGCATTTT. Translated, it gives CASGQGALGPQHF.

The V and J genes are TRBV6-5 and TRBJ1-4; 7 positions match TRBD1. Germline trimming cut 5 bases from V and 8 bases from J; bases unmatched to any gene: 11. The CDR3 totals 15 residues. Germline V gene sequence: CDR1 MNHEY, CDR2 SVGAGI. In nucleotides, the CDR3 is TGTGCCAGCAGTATCCTCACAGGGGAGGGCGAAAAACTGTTTTTT. The encoded protein is CASSILTGEGEKLFF.

This chain links TRBV11-3 with TRBJ2-5; tentative D call: TRBD2 (6 bases). This CDR3 spans 15 amino acids. The germline V and J ends were trimmed by 5 bases and 1 base, with 14 bases remaining between them. Germline lookup yields CDR1 SGHNT and CDR2 YENEEA. The CDR3 region has the DNA TGTGCCAGCAGCCGCCGGGGCGGGGCCCAAGAGACCCAGTACTTC. Encoded protein: CASSRRGGAQETQYF.

This chain uses TRBV5-1 with TRBJ1-4; the D is unclear. There are 14 residues in the CDR3. Germline CDR1 is SGHRS and CDR2 is YFSETQ. The V end lost 0 bases, the J end lost 3 bases, and 6 bases lay between the germline ends. CDR3 loop: CASSLDRPNEKLFF. The CDR3 region has the DNA TGCGCCAGCAGCTTGGACAGACCTAATGAAAAACTGTTTTTT.

The chain carries TRBV14 and TRBJ2-5; D gene unclear. Trimming took off 1 base at V and 5 bases at J, with 11 bases between the two ends. Per the germline V gene, CDR1 is SGHDN and CDR2 is FVKESK. CDR3 size: 14 residues. The CDR3 loop reads CASSQALLGETQYF. CDR3 in DNA: TGTGCCAGCAGCCAAGCCCTTTTGGGGGAGACCCAGTACTTC.

Only a few counts were recorded for this clone. The V call is TRBV9, the J call TRBJ1-2; 8 nucleotides align to TRBD1. Germline assignment: CDR1 SGDLS and CDR2 YYNGEE. Unmatched junction bases numbered 13, after V lost 4 bases and J lost 5 bases. This CDR3 contains 16 residues. The CDR3 nucleotides read TGTGCCAGCAGCCCCTACCGGACAGGGTTCAGTTATGGCTACACCTTC. The encoded protein is CASSPYRTGFSYGYTF.

This clone was counted a single time. J is TRBJ2-1 and V is TRBV19; a possible D gene is TRBD2 (6 bases). The CDR3 covers 15 residues. Trimming took off 2 bases at V and 6 bases at J, with 14 bases between the two ends. Germline V gives CDR1 LNHDA, CDR2 SQIVND (reference sequence). The CDR3: CASSIMGGPGNEQFF. The DNA for the CDR3 is TGTGCCAGTAGTATAATGGGGGGTCCCGGCAATGAGCAGTTCTTC.

The chain links TRBV7-9 to TRBJ1-6; D may be TRBD1 (6 bases). Between the trimmed V and J ends, which lost 5 bases and 0 bases, there was a span of 11 bases. Germline CDR1 SEHNR, CDR2 FQNEAQ (reference sequence). This CDR3 comprises 16 residues. In nucleotides, the CDR3 is TGTGCCAGCAGCCCTTGGGACAACTCCTATAATTCACCCCTCCACTTT. Protein product: CASSPWDNSYNSPLHF.

This clone has only one observation. V is TRBV5-1 and J is TRBJ1-3; possibly TRBD1 for D (6 bases). CDR3 length: 15 residues. Germline-derived CDR1 and CDR2 are SGHRS and YFSETQ. The V end lost 0 bases, the J end lost 3 bases, and 10 bases lay between the germline ends. CDR3 sequence (DNA): TGCGCCAGCAGCTTGGAGGCAGGGGTTGGAAACACCATATATTTT. It translates to CASSLEAGVGNTIYF.

This chain joins TRBV10-3 and TRBJ1-2; TRBD1 matches 7 bases. Trimming at V came to 2 bases and at J to 1 base, leaving 7 bases not matched to a gene. The length of the CDR3 is 16 residues. Germline CDR1 and CDR2: ENHRY and SYGVKD. This CDR3 is CAISEAGQRINYGYTF. CDR3 DNA: TGTGCCATCAGTGAGGCGGGACAGAGAATTAACTATGGCTACACCTTC.

V gene TRBV7-3 combines with J gene TRBJ1-4; 7 nucleotides match TRBD1. The germline gives CDR1 SGHTA, CDR2 FQGTGA. The CDR3 runs 13 residues. J lost 6 bases, V lost 5 bases, and 3 bases had no gene match. The CDR3 reads CASSRDRDEKLFF. The CDR3 region has the DNA TGTGCCAGCAGCCGGGACAGAGATGAAAAACTGTTTTTT.

The V gene is TRBV6-5, the J gene TRBJ1-5; 8 nucleotides match TRBD1. Germline assignment: CDR1 MNHEY and CDR2 SVGAGI. This CDR3 has 15 residues. Unmatched junction bases numbered 7, after V lost 8 bases and J lost 1 base. The CDR3 coding sequence is TGTGCCAGCTTACCTACAGGGGGAAGCAATCAGCCCCAGCATTTT. It yields the protein CASLPTGGSNQPQHF.

This clone was seen just once. The genes are TRBV5-6 and TRBJ2-3; D remains ambiguous. The germline V gene has CDR1 SGHDT and CDR2 YYEEEE. Trimming stripped 0 bases from V and 5 bases from J, with 7 bases between. The CDR3 runs 13 residues. Here the CDR3 reads CASSLGSLDTQYF. The CDR3 DNA sequence: TGTGCCAGCAGCTTGGGGTCTCTAGATACGCAGTATTTT. Full variable domain (outside the CDR3, taken from reference TRBV5-6 and TRBJ2-3): DAGVTQSPTHLIKTRGQQVTLRCSPKSGHDTVSWYQQALGQGPQFIFQYYEEEERQRGNFPDRFSGHQFPNYSSELNVNALLLGDSALYLCASSLGSLDTQYFGPGTRLTVL.

This clone was observed once. The V call is TRBV18, the J call TRBJ1-4, with TRBD1 matching 9 bases. The V gene's germline CDR1 is KGHSH and CDR2 LQKENI. Trimming cost V 0 bases and J 7 bases; bases outside gene matches: 9. The CDR3 spans 17 residues. CDR3 sequence: CASSPPGQGGFGEKLFF. The CDR3 coding sequence is TGTGCCAGCTCACCACCGGGACAGGGTGGGTTCGGTGAAAAACTGTTTTTT. The full variable domain, completed using reference TRBV18 and TRBJ1-4, is NAGVMQNPRHLVRRRGQEARLRCSPMKGHSHVYWYRQLPEEGLKFMVYLQKENIIDESGMPKERFSAEFPKEGPSILRIQQVVRGDSAAYFCASSPPGQGGFGEKLFFGSGTQLSVL.

The chain recombines TRBV2 with TRBJ1-5, with unresolved D. The CDR3 extends over 12 amino acids. Germline lookup yields CDR1 SNHLY and CDR2 FYNNEI. Between the trimmed V and J ends, which lost 7 bases and 9 bases, there was a span of 13 bases. The CDR3 region has the DNA TGTGCCAGCACTTCAAACAAAGGGCCCCAGCATTTT. Translating it yields CASTSNKGPQHF.